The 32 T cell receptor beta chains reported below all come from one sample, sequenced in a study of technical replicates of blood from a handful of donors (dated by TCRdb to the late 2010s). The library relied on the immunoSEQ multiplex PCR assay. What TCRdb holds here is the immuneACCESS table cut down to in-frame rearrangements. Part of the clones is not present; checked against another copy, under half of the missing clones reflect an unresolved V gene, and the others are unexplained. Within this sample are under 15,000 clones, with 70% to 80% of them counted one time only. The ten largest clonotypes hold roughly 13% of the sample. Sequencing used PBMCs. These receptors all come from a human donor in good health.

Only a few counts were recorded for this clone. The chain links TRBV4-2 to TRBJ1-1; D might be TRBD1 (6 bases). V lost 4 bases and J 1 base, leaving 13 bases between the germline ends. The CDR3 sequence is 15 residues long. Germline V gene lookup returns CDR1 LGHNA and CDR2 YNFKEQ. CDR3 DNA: TGTGCCAGCAGCCTGACAGGACTTACGAACACTGAAGCTTTCTTT. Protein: CASSLTGLTNTEAFF.

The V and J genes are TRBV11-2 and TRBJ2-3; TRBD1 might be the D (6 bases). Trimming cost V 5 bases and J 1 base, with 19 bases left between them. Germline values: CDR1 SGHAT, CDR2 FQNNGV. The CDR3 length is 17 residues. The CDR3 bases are TGTGCCAGCAGCACGATGCTCGCCGCAGGGGGCACAGATACGCAGTATTTT. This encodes CASSTMLAAGGTDTQYF.

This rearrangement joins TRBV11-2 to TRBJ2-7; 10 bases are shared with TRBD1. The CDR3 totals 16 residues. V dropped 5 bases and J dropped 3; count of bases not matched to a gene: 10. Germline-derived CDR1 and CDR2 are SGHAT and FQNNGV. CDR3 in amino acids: CASSRLGQGEVYEQYF. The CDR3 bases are TGTGCCAGCAGCCGTCTCGGACAGGGGGAAGTCTACGAGCAGTACTTC.

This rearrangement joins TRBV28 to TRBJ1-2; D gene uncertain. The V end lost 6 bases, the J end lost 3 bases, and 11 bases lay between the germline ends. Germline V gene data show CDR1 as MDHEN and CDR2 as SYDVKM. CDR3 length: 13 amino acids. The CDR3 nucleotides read TGTGCCAGCAGCCATGGAACAGACTATGGCTACACCTTC. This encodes CASSHGTDYGYTF.

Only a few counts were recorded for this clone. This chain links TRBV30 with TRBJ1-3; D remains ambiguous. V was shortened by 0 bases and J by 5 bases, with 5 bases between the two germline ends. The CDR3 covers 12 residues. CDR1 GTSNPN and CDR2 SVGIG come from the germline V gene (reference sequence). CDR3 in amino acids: CAWSVQRNTIYF. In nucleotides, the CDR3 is TGTGCCTGGAGTGTACAGAGAAACACCATATATTTT.

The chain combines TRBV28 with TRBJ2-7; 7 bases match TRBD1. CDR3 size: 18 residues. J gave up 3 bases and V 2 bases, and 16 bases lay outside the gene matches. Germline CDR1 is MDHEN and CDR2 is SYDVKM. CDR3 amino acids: CASSLALFTGAPGYEQYF. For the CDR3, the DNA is TGTGCCAGCAGTTTAGCGCTATTCACAGGGGCCCCCGGCTACGAGCAGTACTTC.

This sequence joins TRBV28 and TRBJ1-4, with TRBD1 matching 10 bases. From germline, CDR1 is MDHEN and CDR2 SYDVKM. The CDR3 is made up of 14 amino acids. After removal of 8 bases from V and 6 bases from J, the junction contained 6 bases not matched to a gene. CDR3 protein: CASSDRGRDEKLFF. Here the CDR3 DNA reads TGTGCCAGCTCCGACAGGGGGCGAGATGAAAAACTGTTTTTT.

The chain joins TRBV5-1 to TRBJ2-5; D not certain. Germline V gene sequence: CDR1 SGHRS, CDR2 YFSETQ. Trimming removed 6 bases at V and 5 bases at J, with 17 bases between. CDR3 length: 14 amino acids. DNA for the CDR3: TGCGCCAGCACCACCGCAACCTCGGGTGAGACCCAGTACTTC. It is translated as CASTTATSGETQYF.

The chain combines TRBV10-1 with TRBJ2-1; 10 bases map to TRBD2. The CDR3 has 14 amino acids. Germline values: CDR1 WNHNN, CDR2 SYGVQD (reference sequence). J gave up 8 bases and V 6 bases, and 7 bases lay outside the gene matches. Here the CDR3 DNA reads TGCGCCAGCAGCGAAAGCGGGAGGGCCGATGAGCAGTTCTTC. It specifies CASSESGRADEQFF.

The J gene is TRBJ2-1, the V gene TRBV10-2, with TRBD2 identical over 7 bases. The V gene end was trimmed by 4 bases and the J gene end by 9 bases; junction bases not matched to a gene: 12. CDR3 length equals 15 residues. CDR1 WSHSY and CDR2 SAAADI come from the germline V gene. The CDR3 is CASSGTRGSGREQFF. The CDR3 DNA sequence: TGCGCCAGCAGTGGGACTAGAGGGTCAGGACGTGAGCAGTTCTTC.

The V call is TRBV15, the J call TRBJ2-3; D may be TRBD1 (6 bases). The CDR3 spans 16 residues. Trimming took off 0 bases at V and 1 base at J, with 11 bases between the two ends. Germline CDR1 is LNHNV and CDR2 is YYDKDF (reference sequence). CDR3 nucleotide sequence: TGTGCCACCAGCAGAGATGGGGGCGGAGGCACAGATACGCAGTATTTT. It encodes CATSRDGGGGTDTQYF.

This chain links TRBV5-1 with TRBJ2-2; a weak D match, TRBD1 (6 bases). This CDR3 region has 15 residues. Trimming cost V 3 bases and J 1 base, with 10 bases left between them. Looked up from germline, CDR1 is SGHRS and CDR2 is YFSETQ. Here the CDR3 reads CASSSGHQNTGELFF. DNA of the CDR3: TGCGCCAGCAGCTCGGGACACCAGAACACCGGGGAGCTGTTTTTT. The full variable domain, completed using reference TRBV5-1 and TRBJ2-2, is KAGVTQTPRYLIKTRGQQVTLSCSPISGHRSVSWYQQTPGQGLQFLFEYFSETQRNKGNFPGRFSGRQFSNSRSEMNVSTLELGDSALYLCASSSGHQNTGELFFGEGSRLTVL.

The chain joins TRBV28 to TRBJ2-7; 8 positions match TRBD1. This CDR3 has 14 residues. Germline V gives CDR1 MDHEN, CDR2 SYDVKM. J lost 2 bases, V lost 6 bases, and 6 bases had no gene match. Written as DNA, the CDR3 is TGTGCCAGCAGAGCCCAGGGGGCCCCCTACGAGCAGTACTTC. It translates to CASRAQGAPYEQYF.

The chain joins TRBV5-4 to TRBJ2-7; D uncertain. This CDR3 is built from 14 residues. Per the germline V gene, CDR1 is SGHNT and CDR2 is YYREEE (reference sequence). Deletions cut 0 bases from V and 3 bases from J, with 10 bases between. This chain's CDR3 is CASSLERNSYEQYF. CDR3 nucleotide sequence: TGTGCCAGCAGCTTGGAGAGGAATAGCTACGAGCAGTACTTC.

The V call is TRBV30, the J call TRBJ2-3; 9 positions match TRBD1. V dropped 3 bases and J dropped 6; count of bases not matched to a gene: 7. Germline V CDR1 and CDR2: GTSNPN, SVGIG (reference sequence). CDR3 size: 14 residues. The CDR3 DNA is TGTGCCTGGAGGAGGACAGGGGTCGCTGATACGCAGTATTTT. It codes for CAWRRTGVADTQYF. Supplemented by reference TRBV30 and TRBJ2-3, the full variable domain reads SQTIHQWPATLVQPVGSPLSLECTVEGTSNPNLYWYRQAAGRGLQLLFYSVGIGQISSEVPQNLSASRPQDRQFILSSKKLLLSDSGFYLCAWRRTGVADTQYFGPGTRLTVL.

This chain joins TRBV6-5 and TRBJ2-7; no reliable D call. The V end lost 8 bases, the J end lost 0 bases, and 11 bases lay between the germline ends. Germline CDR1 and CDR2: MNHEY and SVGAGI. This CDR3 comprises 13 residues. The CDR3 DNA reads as TGTGCCAGCCAGTCCGTAAGCTCCTACGAGCAGTACTTC. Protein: CASQSVSSYEQYF.

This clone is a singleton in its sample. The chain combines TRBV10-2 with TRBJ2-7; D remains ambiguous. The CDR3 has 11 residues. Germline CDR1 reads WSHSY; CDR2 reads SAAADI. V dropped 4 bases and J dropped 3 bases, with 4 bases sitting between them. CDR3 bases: TGCGCCAGCAGTGCCAACTACGAGCAGTACTTC. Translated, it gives CASSANYEQYF.

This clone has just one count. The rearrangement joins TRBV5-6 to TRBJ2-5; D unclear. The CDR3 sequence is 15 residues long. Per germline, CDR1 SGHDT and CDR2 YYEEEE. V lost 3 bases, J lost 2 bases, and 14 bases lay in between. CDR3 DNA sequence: TGTGCCAGCAGCTGGCAACAGCAATCACAAGAGACCCAGTACTTC. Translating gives CASSWQQQSQETQYF.

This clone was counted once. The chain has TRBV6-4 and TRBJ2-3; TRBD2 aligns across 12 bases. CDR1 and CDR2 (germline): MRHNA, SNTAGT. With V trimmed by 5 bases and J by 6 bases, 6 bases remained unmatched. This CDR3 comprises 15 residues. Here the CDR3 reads CASSRLAGEVDTQYF. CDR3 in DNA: TGTGCCAGCAGTCGACTAGCGGGAGAGGTGGATACGCAGTATTTT.

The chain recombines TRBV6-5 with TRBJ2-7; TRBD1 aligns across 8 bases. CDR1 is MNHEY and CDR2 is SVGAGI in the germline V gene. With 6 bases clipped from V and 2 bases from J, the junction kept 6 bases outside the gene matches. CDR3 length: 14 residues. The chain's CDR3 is CASRLDRAPYEQYF. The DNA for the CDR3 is TGTGCCAGCAGGCTGGACAGGGCCCCCTACGAGCAGTACTTC.

The CDR3 DNA reads as TGTGCCAGCAGTGAAGCCAGCTCTGGGGCCAACGTCCTGACTTTC. The encoded protein is CASSEASSGANVLTF. The chain uses TRBV6-1 and TRBJ2-6, with no clear D. The germline V and J ends were trimmed by 0 bases and 0 bases, with 3 bases remaining between them. The CDR3 has 15 residues. Per the germline V gene, CDR1 is MNHNS and CDR2 is SASEGT.

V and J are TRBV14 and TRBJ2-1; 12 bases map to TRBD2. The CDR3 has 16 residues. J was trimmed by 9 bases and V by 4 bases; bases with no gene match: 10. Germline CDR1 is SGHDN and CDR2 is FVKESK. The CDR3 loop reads CASSRGLAGNGGEQFF. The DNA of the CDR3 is TGTGCCAGCAGCCGCGGACTAGCGGGAAACGGGGGTGAGCAGTTCTTC.

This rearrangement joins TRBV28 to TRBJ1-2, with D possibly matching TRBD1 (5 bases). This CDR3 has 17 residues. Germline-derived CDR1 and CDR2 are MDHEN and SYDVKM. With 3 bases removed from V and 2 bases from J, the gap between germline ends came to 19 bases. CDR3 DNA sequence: TGTGCCAGCAGTTTTGGGTCACTGGGGCCGCTAAACTATGGCTACACCTTC. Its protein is CASSFGSLGPLNYGYTF.

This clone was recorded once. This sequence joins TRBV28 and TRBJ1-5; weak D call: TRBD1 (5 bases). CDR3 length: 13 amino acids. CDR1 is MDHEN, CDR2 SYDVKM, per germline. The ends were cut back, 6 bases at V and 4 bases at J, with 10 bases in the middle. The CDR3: CASRSGGNQPQHF. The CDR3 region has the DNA TGTGCCAGCAGATCGGGGGGTAATCAGCCCCAGCATTTT.

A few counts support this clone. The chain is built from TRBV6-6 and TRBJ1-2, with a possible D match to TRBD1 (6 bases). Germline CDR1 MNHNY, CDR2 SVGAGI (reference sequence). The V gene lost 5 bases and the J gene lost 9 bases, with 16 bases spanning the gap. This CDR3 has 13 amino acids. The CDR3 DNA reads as TGTGCCAGCAGTCCCCAGGGGTCTAGGAGCTACACCTTC. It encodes CASSPQGSRSYTF.

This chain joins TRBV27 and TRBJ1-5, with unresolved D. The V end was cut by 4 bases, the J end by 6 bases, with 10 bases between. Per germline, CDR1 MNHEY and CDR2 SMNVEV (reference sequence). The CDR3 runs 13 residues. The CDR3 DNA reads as TGTGCCAGCAGTTCGTGGAGCGGTCAGCCCCAGCATTTT. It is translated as CASSSWSGQPQHF.

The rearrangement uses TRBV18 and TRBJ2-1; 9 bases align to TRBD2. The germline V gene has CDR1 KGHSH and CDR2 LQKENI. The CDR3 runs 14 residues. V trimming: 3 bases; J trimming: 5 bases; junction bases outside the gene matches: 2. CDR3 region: CASSPPSGDNEQFF. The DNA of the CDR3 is TGTGCCAGCTCACCTCCTAGCGGGGACAATGAGCAGTTCTTC.

DNA for the CDR3: TGTGCCAGCAGAAGACTAGCGGGAGCCGACGGGGAGCTGTTTTTT. The encoded protein is CASRRLAGADGELFF. The rearrangement joins TRBV6-4 to TRBJ2-2, with 12 bases lining up with TRBD2. This CDR3 is built from 15 residues. Germline V gene lookup returns CDR1 MRHNA and CDR2 SNTAGT. With 6 bases clipped from V and 7 bases from J, the junction kept 6 bases outside the gene matches.

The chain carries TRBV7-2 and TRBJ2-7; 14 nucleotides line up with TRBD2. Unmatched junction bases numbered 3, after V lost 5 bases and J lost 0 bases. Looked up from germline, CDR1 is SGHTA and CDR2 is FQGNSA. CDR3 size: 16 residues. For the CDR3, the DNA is TGTGCCAGCAGCCGAGGGACTAGCGGGAGCTCCTACGAGCAGTACTTC. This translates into CASSRGTSGSSYEQYF.

The CDR3 DNA is TGTGCCAGCAAGCGGGACAGGGCCTCCTACGAGCAGTACTTC. Amino acids: CASKRDRASYEQYF. The chain is built from TRBV6-1 and TRBJ2-7, with 9 bases fitting TRBD1. J lost 0 bases, V lost 7 bases, and 4 bases had no gene match. Looked up from germline, CDR1 is MNHNS and CDR2 is SASEGT. The CDR3 loop spans 14 amino acids.

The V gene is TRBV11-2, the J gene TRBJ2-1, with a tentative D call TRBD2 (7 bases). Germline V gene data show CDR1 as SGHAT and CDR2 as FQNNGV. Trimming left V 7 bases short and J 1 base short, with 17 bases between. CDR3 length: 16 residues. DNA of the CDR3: TGTGCCAGCAAGGGGGTGCGGGAGATATCCTACAATGAGCAGTTCTTC. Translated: CASKGVREISYNEQFF.

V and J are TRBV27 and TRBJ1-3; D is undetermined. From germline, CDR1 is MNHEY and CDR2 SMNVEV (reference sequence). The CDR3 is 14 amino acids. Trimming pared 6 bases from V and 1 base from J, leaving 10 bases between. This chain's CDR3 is CASSLEFSGNTIYF. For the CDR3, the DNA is TGTGCCAGCAGCCTCGAGTTTTCTGGAAACACCATATATTTT.